These 5 T cell receptor beta chains came from one sample sequenced in a study of OX40 agonist ivuxolimab in advanced cancers. Sequencing used immunoSEQ multiplex PCR; TCRdb keeps in-frame clones, though not all of them. The sample contains some 86,000 clones, around 84% of which appear only once. The material sequenced was CD4+ or CD8+ T cells sorted from blood, taken in a trial of the OX40 agonist ivuxolimab. These receptors were obtained from an adult with an advanced solid tumor such as melanoma, head and neck, liver or kidney cancer.

V is TRBV30 and J is TRBJ1-1; tentatively, D is TRBD1 (5 bases). Germline V gene sequence: CDR1 GTSNPN, CDR2 SVGIG (reference sequence). The CDR3 length is 11 residues. Trimming shortened V by 7 bases and J by 7 bases, and 13 bases separated the two germline ends. The DNA of the CDR3 is TGTGCCTCCTTGGGGACCGTTGAAGCTTTCTTT. Translated, it gives CASLGTVEAFF.

This clone was picked up one time. The V call is TRBV5-1, the J call TRBJ2-3, with 7 bases matching TRBD1. Germline CDR1 is SGHRS and CDR2 is YFSETQ. This CDR3 is 15 amino acids long. Germline trimming cut 4 bases from V and 2 bases from J; bases unmatched to any gene: 7. In DNA, the CDR3 is TGCGCCAGCAGCCCCCCGACAGGGATCACAGATACGCAGTATTTT. Protein sequence: CASSPPTGITDTQYF.

CDR3 amino acids: CASNTLVGPQHF. CDR3 nucleotide sequence: TGTGCCAGTAATACGCTTGTAGGGCCCCAGCATTTT. The J gene is TRBJ1-5, the V gene TRBV19; unclear D gene. This CDR3 spans 12 amino acids. Germline CDR1 and CDR2: LNHDA and SQIVND (reference sequence). The V gene lost 7 bases and the J gene lost 9 bases, with 13 bases spanning the gap.

This clone was detected only once. The chain employs TRBV19 and TRBJ2-3, with D unclear. The CDR3 length is 14 residues. The germline gives CDR1 LNHDA, CDR2 SQIVND (reference sequence). Trimming left V 0 bases short and J 1 base short, with 5 bases between. The CDR3 loop reads CASSIDTGTDTQYF. Written as DNA, the CDR3 is TGTGCCAGTAGTATAGATACGGGCACAGATACGCAGTATTTT. Supplemented by reference TRBV19 and TRBJ2-3, the full variable domain reads DGGITQSPKYLFRKEGQNVTLSCEQNLNHDAMYWYRQDPGQGLRLIYYSQIVNDFQKGDIAEGYSVSREKKESFPLTVTSAQKNPTAFYLCASSIDTGTDTQYFGPGTRLTVL.

This chain uses TRBV5-1 with TRBJ2-3, with 15 bases fitting TRBD2. After removal of 0 bases from V and 2 bases from J, the junction contained 10 bases not matched to a gene. Germline loops: CDR1 SGHRS, CDR2 YFSETQ. The CDR3 covers 20 residues. This CDR3 reads CASSLAFSGTSGGSTDTQYF. The CDR3 region has the DNA TGCGCCAGCAGCTTGGCCTTTTCCGGGACTAGCGGGGGGTCCACAGATACGCAGTATTTT.